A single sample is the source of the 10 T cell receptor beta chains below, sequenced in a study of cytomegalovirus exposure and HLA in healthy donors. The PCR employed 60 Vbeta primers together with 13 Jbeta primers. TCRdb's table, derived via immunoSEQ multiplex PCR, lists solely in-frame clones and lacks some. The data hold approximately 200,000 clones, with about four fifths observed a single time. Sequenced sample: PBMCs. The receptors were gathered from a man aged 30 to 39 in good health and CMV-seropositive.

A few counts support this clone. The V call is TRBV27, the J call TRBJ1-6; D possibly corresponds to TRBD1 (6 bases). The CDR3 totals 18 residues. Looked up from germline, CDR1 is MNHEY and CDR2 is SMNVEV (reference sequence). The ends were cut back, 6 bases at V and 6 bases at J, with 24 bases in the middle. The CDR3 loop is CASSPIHPGTRLNSPLHF. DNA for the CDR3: TGTGCCAGCAGCCCCATCCACCCGGGGACAAGACTTAATTCACCCCTCCACTTT.

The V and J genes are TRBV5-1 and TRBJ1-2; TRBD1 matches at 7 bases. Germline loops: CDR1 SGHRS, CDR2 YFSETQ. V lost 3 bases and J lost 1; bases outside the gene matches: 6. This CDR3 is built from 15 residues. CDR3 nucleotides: TGCGCCAGCAGCTACTCCGGGACAGTTAACTATGGCTACACCTTC. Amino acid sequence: CASSYSGTVNYGYTF.

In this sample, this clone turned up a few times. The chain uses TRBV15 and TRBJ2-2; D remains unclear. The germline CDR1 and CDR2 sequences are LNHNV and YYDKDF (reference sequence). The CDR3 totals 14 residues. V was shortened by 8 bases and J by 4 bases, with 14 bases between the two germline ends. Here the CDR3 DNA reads TGTGCCACCGCCACGAGGCGATCCACCGGGGAGCTGTTTTTT. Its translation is CATATRRSTGELFF.

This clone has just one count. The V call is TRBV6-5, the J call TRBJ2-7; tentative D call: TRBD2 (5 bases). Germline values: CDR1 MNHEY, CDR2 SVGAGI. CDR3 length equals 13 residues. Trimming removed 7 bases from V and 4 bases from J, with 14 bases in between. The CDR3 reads CASTPPLAYEQYF. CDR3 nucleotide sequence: TGTGCCAGCACCCCTCCCCTAGCTTACGAGCAGTACTTC.

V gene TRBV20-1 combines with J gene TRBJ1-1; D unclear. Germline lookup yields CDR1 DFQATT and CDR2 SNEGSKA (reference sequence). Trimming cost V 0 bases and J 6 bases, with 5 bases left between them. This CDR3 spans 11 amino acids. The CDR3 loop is CSARDRAEAFF. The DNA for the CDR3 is TGCAGTGCTAGAGATAGAGCTGAAGCTTTCTTT.

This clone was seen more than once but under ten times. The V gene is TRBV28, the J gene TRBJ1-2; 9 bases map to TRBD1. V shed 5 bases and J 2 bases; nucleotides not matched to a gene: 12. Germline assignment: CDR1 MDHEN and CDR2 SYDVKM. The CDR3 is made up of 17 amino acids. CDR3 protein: CASSPSGQGLANYGYTF. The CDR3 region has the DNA TGTGCCAGCAGTCCCTCGGGACAGGGCCTAGCAAACTATGGCTACACCTTC.

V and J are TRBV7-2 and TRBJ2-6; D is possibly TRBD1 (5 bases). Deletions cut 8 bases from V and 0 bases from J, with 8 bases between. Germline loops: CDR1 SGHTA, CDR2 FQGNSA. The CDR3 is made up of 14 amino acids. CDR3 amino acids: CASEQGSGANVLTF. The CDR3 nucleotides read TGTGCCAGCGAGCAGGGCTCTGGGGCCAACGTCCTGACTTTC.

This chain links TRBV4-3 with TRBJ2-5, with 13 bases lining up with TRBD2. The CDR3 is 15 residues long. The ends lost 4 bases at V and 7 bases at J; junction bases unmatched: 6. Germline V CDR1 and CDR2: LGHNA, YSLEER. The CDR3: CASSPRGTSGATQYF. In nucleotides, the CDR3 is TGCGCCAGCAGCCCCCGCGGGACTAGCGGGGCGACCCAGTACTTC.

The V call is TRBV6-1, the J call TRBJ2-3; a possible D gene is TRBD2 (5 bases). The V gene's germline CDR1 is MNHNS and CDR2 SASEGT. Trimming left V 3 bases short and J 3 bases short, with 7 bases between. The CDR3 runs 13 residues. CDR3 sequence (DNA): TGTGCCAGCAGTGACCCGGGAACAGATACGCAGTATTTT. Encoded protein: CASSDPGTDTQYF.

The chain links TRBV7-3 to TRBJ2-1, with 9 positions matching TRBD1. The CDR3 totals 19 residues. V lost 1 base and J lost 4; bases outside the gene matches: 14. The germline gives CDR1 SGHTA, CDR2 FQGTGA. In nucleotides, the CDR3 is TGTGCCAGCAGCTTAATAAGCGTCAGGCCGGGACAGGGATACAATGAGCAGTTCTTC. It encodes CASSLISVRPGQGYNEQFF.